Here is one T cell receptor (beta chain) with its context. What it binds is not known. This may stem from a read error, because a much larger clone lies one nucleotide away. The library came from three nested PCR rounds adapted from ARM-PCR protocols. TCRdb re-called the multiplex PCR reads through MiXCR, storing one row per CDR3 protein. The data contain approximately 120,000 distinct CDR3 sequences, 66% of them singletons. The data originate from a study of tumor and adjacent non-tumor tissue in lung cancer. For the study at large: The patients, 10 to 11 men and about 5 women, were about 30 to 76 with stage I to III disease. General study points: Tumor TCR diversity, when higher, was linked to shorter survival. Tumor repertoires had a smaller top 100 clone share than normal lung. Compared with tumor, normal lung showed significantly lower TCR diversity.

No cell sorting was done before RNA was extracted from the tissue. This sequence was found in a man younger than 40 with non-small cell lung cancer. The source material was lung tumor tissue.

The CDR3 protein is CASSEVSGHNEQFF. CDR3 bases: TGTGCCAGCAGTGAAGTATCTGGACACAATGAGCAGTTCTTC. The chain has TRBV6-1 and TRBJ2-1; D gene uncertain. The CDR3 is 14 amino acids. Germline assignment: CDR1 MNHNS and CDR2 SASEGT. Trimming removed 1 base at V and 5 bases at J, with 9 bases between.